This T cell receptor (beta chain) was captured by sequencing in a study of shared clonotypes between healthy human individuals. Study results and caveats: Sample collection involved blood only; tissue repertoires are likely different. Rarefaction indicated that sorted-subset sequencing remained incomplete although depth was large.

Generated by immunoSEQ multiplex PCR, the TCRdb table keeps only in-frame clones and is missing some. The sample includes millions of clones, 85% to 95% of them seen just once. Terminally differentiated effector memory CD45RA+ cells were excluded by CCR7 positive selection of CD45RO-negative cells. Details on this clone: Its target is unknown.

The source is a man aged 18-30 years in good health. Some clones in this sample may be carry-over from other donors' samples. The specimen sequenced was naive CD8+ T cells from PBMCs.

In DNA form, the CDR3 reads TGTGCCAGCACTAGCGGGACGGTGGGGGGCTCCTACAATGAGCAGTTCTTC. This sequence encodes CASTSGTVGGSYNEQFF. The gene calls are TRBV19 and TRBJ2-1; 10 nucleotides line up with TRBD2. With V trimmed by 9 bases and J by 0 bases, 11 bases remained unmatched. CDR3 length: 17 amino acids. CDR1 is LNHDA, CDR2 SQIVND, per germline (reference sequence).